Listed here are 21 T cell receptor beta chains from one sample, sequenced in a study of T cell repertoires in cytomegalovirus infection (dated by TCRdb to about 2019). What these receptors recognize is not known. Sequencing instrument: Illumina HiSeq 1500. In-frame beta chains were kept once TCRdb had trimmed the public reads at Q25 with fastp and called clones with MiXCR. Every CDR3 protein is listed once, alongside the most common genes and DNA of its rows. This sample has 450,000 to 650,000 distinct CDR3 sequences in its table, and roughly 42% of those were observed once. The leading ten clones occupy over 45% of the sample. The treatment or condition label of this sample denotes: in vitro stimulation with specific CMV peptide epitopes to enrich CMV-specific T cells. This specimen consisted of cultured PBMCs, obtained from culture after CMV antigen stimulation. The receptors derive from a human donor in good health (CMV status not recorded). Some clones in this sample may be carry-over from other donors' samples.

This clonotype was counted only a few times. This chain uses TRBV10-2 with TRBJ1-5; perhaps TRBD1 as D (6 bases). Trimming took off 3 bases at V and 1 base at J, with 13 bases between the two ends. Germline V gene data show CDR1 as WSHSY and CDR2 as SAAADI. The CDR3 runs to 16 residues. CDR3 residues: CASSERQGTSNQPQHF. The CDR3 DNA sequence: TGCGCCAGCAGTGAAAGGCAGGGGACGAGCAATCAGCCCCAGCATTTT.

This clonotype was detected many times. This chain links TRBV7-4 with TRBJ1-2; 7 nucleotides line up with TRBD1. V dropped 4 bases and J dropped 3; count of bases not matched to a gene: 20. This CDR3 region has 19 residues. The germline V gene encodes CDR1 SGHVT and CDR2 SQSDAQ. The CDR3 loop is CASSSAAGTVVRLDYGYTF. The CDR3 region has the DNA TGTGCCAGCAGCTCCGCCGCAGGGACAGTGGTCAGGCTGGACTATGGCTACACCTTC.

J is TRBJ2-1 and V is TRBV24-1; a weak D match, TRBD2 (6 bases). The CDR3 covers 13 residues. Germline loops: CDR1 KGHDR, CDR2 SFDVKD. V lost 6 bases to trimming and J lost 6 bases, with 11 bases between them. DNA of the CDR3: TGTGCCACCAGTAGGGACTTCGGCAATGAGCAGTTCTTC. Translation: CATSRDFGNEQFF.

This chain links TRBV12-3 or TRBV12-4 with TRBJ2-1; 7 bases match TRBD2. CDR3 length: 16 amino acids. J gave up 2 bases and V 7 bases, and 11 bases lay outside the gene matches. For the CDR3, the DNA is TGTGCCAGCACTCTAGGGTTGGGGGGGACCTACAATGAGCAGTTCTTC. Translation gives CASTLGLGGTYNEQFF.

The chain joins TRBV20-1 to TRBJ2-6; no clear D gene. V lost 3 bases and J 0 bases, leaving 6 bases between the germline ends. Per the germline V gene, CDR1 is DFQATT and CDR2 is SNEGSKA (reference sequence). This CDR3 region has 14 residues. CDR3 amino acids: CSASSDSGANVLTF. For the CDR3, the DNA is TGCAGTGCTAGTTCGGACTCTGGGGCCAACGTCCTGACTTTC.

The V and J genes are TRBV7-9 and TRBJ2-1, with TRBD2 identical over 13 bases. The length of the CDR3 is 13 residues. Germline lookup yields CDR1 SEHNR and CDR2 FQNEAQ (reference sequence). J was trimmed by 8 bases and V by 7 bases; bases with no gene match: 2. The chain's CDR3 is CASTGLAGDEQFF. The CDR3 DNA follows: TGTGCCAGCACCGGACTAGCGGGAGATGAGCAGTTCTTC.

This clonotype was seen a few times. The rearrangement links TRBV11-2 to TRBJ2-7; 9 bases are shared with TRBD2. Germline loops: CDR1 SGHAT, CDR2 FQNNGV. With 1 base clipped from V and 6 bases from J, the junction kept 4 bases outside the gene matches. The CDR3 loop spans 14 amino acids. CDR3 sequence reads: CASSLAREGREQYF. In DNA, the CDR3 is TGTGCCAGCAGCTTAGCGCGGGAGGGCCGCGAGCAGTACTTC.

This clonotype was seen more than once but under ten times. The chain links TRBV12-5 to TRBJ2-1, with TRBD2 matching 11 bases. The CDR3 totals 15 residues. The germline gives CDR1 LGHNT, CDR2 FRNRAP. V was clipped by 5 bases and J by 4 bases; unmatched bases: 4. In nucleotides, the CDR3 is TGTGCTAGTGGTCCCCGACTAGCGGGGTACAATGAGCAGTTCTTC. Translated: CASGPRLAGYNEQFF.

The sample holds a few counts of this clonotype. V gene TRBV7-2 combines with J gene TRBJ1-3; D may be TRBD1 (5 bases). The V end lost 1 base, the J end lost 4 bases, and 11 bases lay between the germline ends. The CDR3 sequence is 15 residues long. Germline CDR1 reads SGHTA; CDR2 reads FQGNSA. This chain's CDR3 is CASSLVGGTGNTIYF. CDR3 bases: TGTGCCAGCAGCTTAGTGGGGGGGACCGGAAACACCATATATTTT.

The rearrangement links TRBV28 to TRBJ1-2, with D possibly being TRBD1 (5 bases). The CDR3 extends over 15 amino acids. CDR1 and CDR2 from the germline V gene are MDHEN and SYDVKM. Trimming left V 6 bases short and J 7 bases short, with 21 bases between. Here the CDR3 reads CASSYQGKGSIGYTF. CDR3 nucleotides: TGTGCCAGCAGCTACCAGGGCAAGGGGTCCATTGGCTACACCTTC.

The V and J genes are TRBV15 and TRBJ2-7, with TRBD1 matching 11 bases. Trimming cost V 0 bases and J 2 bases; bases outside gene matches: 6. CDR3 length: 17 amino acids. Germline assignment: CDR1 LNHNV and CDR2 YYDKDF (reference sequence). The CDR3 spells CATSRDPGQGVPYEQYF. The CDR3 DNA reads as TGTGCCACCAGCAGAGATCCGGGACAGGGGGTACCCTACGAGCAGTACTTC.

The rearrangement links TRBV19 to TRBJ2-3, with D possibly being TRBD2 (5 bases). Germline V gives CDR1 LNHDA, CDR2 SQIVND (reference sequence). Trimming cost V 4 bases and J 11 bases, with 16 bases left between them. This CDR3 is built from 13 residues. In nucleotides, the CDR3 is TGTGCCAGTAGTACCGCTGACCGGGATGTGCAGTATTTT. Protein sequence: CASSTADRDVQYF.

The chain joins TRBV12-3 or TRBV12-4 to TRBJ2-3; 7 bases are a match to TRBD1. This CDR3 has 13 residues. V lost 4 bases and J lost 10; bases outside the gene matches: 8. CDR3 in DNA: TGTGCCAGCAGTTACCGAGACAGGGCTGCGCAGTATTTT. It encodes CASSYRDRAAQYF.

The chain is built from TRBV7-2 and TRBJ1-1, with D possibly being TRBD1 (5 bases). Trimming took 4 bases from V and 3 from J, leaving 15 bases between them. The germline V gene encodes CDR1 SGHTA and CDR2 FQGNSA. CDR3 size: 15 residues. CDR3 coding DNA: TGTGCCAGCAGCTCCTCGTCAGGGACTCACACTGAAGCTTTCTTT. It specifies CASSSSSGTHTEAFF.

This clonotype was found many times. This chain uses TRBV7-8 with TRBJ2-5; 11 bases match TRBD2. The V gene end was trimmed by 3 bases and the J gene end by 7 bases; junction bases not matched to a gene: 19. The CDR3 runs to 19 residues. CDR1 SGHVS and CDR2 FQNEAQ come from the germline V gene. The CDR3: CASSFRSPGLADRWGTQYF. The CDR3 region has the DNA TGTGCCAGCAGCTTTAGGTCACCGGGACTAGCGGATCGATGGGGGACCCAGTACTTC.

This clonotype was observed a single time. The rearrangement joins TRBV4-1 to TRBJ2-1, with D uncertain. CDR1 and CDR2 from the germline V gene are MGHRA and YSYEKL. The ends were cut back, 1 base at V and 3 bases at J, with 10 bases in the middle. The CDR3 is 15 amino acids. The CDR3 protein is CASSQGPLVYNEQFF. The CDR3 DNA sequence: TGCGCCAGCAGCCAAGGCCCCCTTGTCTACAATGAGCAGTTCTTC.

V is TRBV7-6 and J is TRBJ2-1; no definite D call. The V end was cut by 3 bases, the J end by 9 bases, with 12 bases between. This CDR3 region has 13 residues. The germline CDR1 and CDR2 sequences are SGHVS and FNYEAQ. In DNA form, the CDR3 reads TGTGCCAGCAGCTTCATAGGTGTGGGTGAGCAGTTCTTC. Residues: CASSFIGVGEQFF.

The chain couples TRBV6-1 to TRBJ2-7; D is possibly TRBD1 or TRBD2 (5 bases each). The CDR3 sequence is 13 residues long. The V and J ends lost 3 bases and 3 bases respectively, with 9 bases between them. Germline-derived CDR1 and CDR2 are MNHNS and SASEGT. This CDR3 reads CASSDGGDYEQYF. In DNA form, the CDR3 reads TGTGCCAGCAGTGATGGGGGAGACTACGAGCAGTACTTC.

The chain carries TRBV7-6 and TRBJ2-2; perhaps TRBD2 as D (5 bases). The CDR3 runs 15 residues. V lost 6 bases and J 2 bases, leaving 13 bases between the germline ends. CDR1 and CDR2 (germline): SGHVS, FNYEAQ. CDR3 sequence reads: CASRKGRGNTGELFF. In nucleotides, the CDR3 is TGTGCCAGCAGAAAGGGTCGGGGTAACACCGGGGAGCTGTTTTTT.

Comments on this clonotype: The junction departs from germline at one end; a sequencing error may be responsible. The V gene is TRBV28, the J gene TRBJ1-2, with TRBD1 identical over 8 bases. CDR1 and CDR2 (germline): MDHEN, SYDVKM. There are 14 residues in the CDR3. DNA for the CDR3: TGTGCCAGCAGTTCCAAACGGGACAGGAGGGGTGTTCCCTTC. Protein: CASSSKRDRRGVPF.

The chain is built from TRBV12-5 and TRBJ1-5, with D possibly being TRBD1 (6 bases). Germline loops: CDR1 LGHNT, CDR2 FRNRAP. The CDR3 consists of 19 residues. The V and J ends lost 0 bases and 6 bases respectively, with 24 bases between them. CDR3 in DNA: TGTGCTAGTGGTTTGGTACTAGGCCTTACCGGGGGCGACGGTCAGCCCCAGCATTTT. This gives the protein CASGLVLGLTGGDGQPQHF.